This TCR beta chain was sequenced in a study of blood T cells in healthy people across ages. Whole-study results and caveats: A strong correlation between TCR beta diversity and naive T cell percentage was seen.

Per-sample PBMC isolation yielded at least 6.5 million cells. Total RNA extracted from each sample amounted to at least 5 micrograms. This clonotype was recorded only once. The antigen is undetermined. Together with a sample-barcoded 5' primer, a J-beta primer mix was included in a second PCR lasting roughly 7 to 11 cycles. TCRdb reprocessed the 5' RACE reads via MiXCR and lists one record per CDR3 protein. The top ten hold 23% of the sample, which has approximately 2,000,000 distinct CDR3 sequences, about two fifths seen once. The receptor was isolated from a human donor in good health. The sequenced sample consisted of blood.

The CDR3 DNA reads as TGTGCCAGCAGTTTTACAGGGTATGGAGGCCTTGACGAGCAGTACTTC. Translated, it gives CASSFTGYGGLDEQYF. The chain links TRBV6-1 to TRBJ2-5; D is perhaps TRBD1 (6 bases). The J call is uncertain, as TRBJ2-7 better fits the DNA end. Germline V gene lookup returns CDR1 MNHNS and CDR2 SASEGT. This CDR3 is built from 16 residues.